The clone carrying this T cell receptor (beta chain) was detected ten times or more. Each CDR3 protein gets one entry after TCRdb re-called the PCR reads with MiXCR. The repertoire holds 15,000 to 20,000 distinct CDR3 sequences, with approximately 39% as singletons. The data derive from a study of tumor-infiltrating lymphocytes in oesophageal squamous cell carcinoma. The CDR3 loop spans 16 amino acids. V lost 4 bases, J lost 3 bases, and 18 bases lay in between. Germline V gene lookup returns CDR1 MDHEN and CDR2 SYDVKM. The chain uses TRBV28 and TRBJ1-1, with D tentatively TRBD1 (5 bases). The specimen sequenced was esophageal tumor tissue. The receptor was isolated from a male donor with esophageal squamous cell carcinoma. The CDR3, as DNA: TGTGCCAGCAGTTCCTCTCGCGGGGGATCGGACACTGAAGCTTTCTTT. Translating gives CASSSSRGGSDTEAFF. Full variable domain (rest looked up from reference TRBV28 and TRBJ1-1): DVKVTQSSRYLVKRTGEKVFLECVQDMDHENMFWYRQDPGLGLRLIYFSYDVKMKEKGDIPEGYSVSREKKERFSLILESASTNQTSMYLCASSSSRGGSDTEAFFGQGTRLTVV.